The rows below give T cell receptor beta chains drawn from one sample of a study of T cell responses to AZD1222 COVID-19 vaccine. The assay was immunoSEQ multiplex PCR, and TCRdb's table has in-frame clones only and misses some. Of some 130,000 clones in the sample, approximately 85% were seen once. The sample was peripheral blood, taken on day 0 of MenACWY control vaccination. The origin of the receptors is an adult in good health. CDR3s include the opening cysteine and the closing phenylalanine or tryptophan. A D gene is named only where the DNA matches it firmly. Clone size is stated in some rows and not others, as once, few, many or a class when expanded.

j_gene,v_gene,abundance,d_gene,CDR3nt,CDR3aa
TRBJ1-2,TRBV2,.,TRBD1,TGTGCCAGCATAAAACAGGGGGGCTACACCTTC,CASIKQGGYTF
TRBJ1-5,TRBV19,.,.,TGTGCCAGTAGTACCCAGGAAAATCAGCCCCAGCATTTT,CASSTQENQPQHF
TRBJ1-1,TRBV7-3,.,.,TGTGCCAGCAGCGTACAGGTGAACACTGAAGCTTTCTTT,CASSVQVNTEAFF
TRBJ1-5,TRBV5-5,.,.,TGTGCCAGCAGCCTGTCGGGGAATAGCAATCAGCCCCAGCATTTT,CASSLSGNSNQPQHF
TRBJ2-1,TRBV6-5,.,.,TGTGCCAGCTCAGAAGAAGGGATAGCGAAGAGTCGGTTCTTC,CASSEEGIAKSRFF
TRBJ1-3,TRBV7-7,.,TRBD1,TGTGCTAGCAGCTTCCCCGGGACAGGGAATTTCTCTGGAAACACCATATATTTT,CASSFPGTGNFSGNTIYF
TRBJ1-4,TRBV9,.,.,TGTGCCAGCGCTCCGAGGGGGGTACTTAATGAAAAACTGTTTTTT,CASAPRGVLNEKLFF
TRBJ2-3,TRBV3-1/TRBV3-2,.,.,TGTGCCAGCAGCCAAGTAATCAGCGGAGGCACAGATACGCAGTATTTT,CASSQVISGGTDTQYF
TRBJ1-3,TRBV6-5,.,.,TGTGCCAGCAGTTACTCTCCGGAAGGAAACACCATATATTTT,CASSYSPEGNTIYF
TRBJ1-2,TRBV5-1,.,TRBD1,TGCGCCAGCAGCTTGGAAACAGGGGCCTATGGCTACACCTTC,CASSLETGAYGYTF
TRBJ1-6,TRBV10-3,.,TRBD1,TGTGCCATCGGAGGGACAGGGAATTCACCCCTCCACTTT,CAIGGTGNSPLHF
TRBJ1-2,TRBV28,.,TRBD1,TGTGCCACCATCCGGGACAGGGGAGCCTATGGCTACACCTTC,CATIRDRGAYGYTF
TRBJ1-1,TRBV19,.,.,TGTGCCAGTAGTTCCGGGACAACGAACACTGAAGCTTTCTTT,CASSSGTTNTEAFF
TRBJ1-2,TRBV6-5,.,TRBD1,TGTGCCAGCCGGGACAGGACCTATGGCTACACCTTC,CASRDRTYGYTF
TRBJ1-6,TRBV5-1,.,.,TGCGCCAGCAGCTCTTCGGGAGGGAACGCCTATAATTCACCCCTCCACTTT,CASSSSGGNAYNSPLHF
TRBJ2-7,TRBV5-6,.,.,TGTGCCAGCAGCACGGGACCGGGCGCAGAGCAGTACTTC,CASSTGPGAEQYF
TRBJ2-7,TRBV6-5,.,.,TGTGCCAGCAGTTATTACTACGAGCAGTACTTC,CASSYYYEQYF
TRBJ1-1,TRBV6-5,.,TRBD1,TGTGCCAGCAGAGTTACAGGGGTGAACACTGAAGCTTTCTTT,CASRVTGVNTEAFF
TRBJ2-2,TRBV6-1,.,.,TGTGCCAGCAGTGAAGGAGTGATGGGAGCGGGGAACACCGGGGAGCTGTTTTTT,CASSEGVMGAGNTGELFF
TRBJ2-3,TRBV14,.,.,TGTGCCAGCAGCCAAGTTACCGCGGGGCCAGGAAATACGCAGTATTTT,CASSQVTAGPGNTQYF
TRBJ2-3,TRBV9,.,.,TGTGCCAGCAGCGAGTTTGGGGCACTCATCACAGATACGCAGTATTTT,CASSEFGALITDTQYF
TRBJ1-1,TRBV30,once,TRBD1,TGTGCCTGGGAGGGGGCGACTGAAGCTTTCTTT,CAWEGATEAFF
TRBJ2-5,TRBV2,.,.,TGTGCCAGCAGGGAGACCGGGACCGTAGAGACCCAGTACTTC,CASRETGTVETQYF
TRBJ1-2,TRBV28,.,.,TGTGCCAGCAGTTTTACAGGGAAGCATGGCTACACCTTC,CASSFTGKHGYTF
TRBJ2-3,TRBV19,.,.,TGTGCCAGTACCCTAGCGATCGACACAGATACGCAGTATTTT,CASTLAIDTDTQYF
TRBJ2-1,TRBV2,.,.,TGTGCCAGCAGTGAAGACAGGTTAGTTAGGAATGAGCAGTTCTTC,CASSEDRLVRNEQFF
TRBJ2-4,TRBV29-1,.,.,TGCAGCGCAGTACTAGCCAGGAACATTCAGTACTTC,CSAVLARNIQYF
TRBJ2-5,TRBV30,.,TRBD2,TGTGCCTGGCCAACTAGCGGGAGAGTTTTGTACCAAGAGACCCAGTACTTC,CAWPTSGRVLYQETQYF
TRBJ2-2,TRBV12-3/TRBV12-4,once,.,TGTGCCAGCAGTTTGAGAGAGGCCGGGGAGCTGTTTTTT,CASSLREAGELFF
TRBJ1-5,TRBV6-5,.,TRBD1,TGTGCCAGCAGACAGGACAGGGTCGGCAATCAGCCCCAGCATTTT,CASRQDRVGNQPQHF
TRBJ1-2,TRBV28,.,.,TGTGCCAGCAGGATAACAGGGAGCGGCTACACCTTC,CASRITGSGYTF
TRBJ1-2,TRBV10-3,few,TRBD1,TGTGCCATCAGCACCGGGACAGACCCTACCTATGGCTACACCTTC,CAISTGTDPTYGYTF
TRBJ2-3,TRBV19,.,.,TGTGCCGTATCGGGAGCGAGCACAGATACGCAGTATTTT,CAVSGASTDTQYF
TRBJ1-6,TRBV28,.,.,TGTGCCAGCAAAGGGTACAATTCACCCCTCCACTTT,CASKGYNSPLHF
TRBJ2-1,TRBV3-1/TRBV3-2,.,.,TGTGCCAGCAGCCAATCTTCCAGGGGAAACAATGAGCAGTTCTTC,CASSQSSRGNNEQFF
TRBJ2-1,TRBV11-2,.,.,TGTGCCAGCAGCTTAGCGGACAATGAGCAGTTCTTC,CASSLADNEQFF
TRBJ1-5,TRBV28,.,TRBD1,TGTGCCAGCAGTTTGAGAACAGGGGGAGGAAATCAGCCCCAGCATTTT,CASSLRTGGGNQPQHF
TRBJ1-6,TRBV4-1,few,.,TGCGCCAGCAGCCAAGAAAGGGAGGGGTATTCACCCCTCCACTTT,CASSQEREGYSPLHF
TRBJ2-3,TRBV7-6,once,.,TGTGCCAGCAGCTTCGACAGAGACACAGATACGCAGTATTTT,CASSFDRDTDTQYF
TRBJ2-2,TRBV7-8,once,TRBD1,TGTGCCAGCAGCGTACAGGGGGCCGGGGAGCTGTTTTTT,CASSVQGAGELFF
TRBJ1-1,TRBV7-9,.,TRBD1,TGTGCCAGCAGCCAGACCCCCACAGGGGGCGGCACTGAAGCTTTCTTT,CASSQTPTGGGTEAFF
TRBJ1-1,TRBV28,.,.,TGTGCCAGCAGAGCATCAGGTCAGGTGAACACTGAAGCTTTCTTT,CASRASGQVNTEAFF
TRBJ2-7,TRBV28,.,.,TGTGCCAGCAGTCGGAGCGGAAGGGGCTACGAGCAGTACTTC,CASSRSGRGYEQYF
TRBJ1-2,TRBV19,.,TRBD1,TGTGCCAGTAGTCCCGGCAGGGGGGCCTTCGGCTACACCTTC,CASSPGRGAFGYTF
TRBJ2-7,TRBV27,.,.,TGTGCCAGCAGTACCTGGACACACCACGAGCAGTACTTC,CASSTWTHHEQYF
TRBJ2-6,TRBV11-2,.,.,TGTGCCAGCAGCTTAGCCGCTGGGGCCAACGTCCTGACTTTC,CASSLAAGANVLTF
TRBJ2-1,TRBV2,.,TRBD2,TGTGCCAGCACCCCGGGGGGACTAGCGGGAGGGTTTGAGCAGTTCTTC,CASTPGGLAGGFEQFF
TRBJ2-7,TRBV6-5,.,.,TGTGCCAGCAGTTGGGGTGGCAAGCAGTACTTC,CASSWGGKQYF
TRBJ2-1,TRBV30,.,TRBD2,TGTGCCGGGACCCTAGCGGCCTCTTTTCATGAGCAGTTCTTC,CAGTLAASFHEQFF
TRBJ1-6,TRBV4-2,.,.,TGTGCCAGCAGCCAAACGCAGGCCGGGGCCCTCCACTTT,CASSQTQAGALHF
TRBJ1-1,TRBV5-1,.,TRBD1,TGCGCCAGCAGCTTGGTATCGGACAGGGAAGCTTTCTTT,CASSLVSDREAFF
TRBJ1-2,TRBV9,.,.,TGTGCCAGCAGCGTAGGTTCAGGGCCTATCTATGGCTACACCTTC,CASSVGSGPIYGYTF
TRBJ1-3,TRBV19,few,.,TGTGCCAGTATCGAAAGGGGGAACTCTGGAAACACCATATATTTT,CASIERGNSGNTIYF